The source of this T cell receptor beta chain is a study of OX40 agonist ivuxolimab in advanced cancers. Study background: Under the entry rules, prior anti-PD-1, anti-PD-L1 or anti-CTLA-4 therapy was allowed, and roughly 41% had some.

In the case of this clone: The antigen is unknown.

The CDR3 runs 14 residues. The ends lost 6 bases at V and 0 bases at J; junction bases unmatched: 3. CDR1 MRHNA and CDR2 SNTAGT come from the germline V gene. The sampling schedule covered blood at baseline, cycle 4 day 1, and cycle 7 day 1. Method: immunoSEQ multiplex PCR; TCRdb's copy keeps in-frame clones and lacks some. The sample records approximately 35,000 clones, 88% being singletons. Broader study findings: Specificity for antigen went undetermined in the expanded peripheral T cells. By week 6 at 0.1 to 3.0 mg/kg, blood CD4+ and CD8+ T cells had expanded clonally.

The rearrangement joins TRBV6-4 to TRBJ2-7; 9 bases line up with TRBD2. This specimen was CD4+ or CD8+ T cells sorted from blood, taken in a trial of the OX40 agonist ivuxolimab. The source is an adult with an advanced solid tumor such as melanoma, head and neck, liver or kidney cancer. In DNA, the CDR3 is TGTGCCAGCAGGCGGACTAGCGACTCCTACGAGCAGTACTTC. This encodes CASRRTSDSYEQYF.